A selection of T cell receptor beta chains follows, all from one sample in a study of T-cell memory formation after mild COVID-19. TCRdb re-derived calls from the 5' RACE reads in MiXCR, one entry per CDR3 protein. Here the sample spans 550,000 to 700,000 distinct CDR3 sequences, around 17% being singletons. Sequencing input: PBMCs or a T cell subset sorted from them (not recorded which). These receptors were collected from an adult woman who had mild COVID-19 (a few samples of this study predate the infection). Cell type and time point are not known. Both conserved end residues are part of each CDR3. The D gene is left open where the match is weak. Expanded clones get a size class; other rows say once, few or many, or leave the size out.

TRBD2	16	TRBV5-1	many	TRBJ2-7	TGCGCCAGCAGCCTACCCACCGGGGGGGGAGGTGACGAGCAGTACTTC	CASSLPTGGGGDEQYF
-	14	TRBV18	-	TRBJ1-1	TGTGCCAGCTCACCTCGACAGGACCCAGTTTTGGCTTTCTTT	CASSPRQDPVLAFF
TRBD2	21	TRBV20-1	few	TRBJ2-1	TGCAGTGAATCCGGATCCTCCGATAAACTAGCGGGAGGCTCCACCGGCAATGAGCAGTTCTTC	CSESGSSDKLAGGSTGNEQFF
TRBD2	16	TRBV5-1	-	TRBJ2-2	TGCGCCAGCAGCTTGTCGCGGGGGGTCTCAACCGGGGAGCTGTTTTTT	CASSLSRGVSTGELFF
-	15	TRBV12-3/TRBV12-4	many	TRBJ2-5	TGTGCCAGCAGTTTTTGGGCTTCCCTGAAGGAGACCCAGTACTTC	CASSFWASLKETQYF
-	15	TRBV30	-	TRBJ1-4	TGTGCCTGGAGTCTGAGTTTAAAAACTAATGAAAAACTGTTTTTT	CAWSLSLKTNEKLFF
-	13	TRBV4-1	-	TRBJ2-3	TGCGCCAATCCGGATCCCGGCACAGATACGCAGTATTTT	CANPDPGTDTQYF
TRBD1	17	TRBV6-5	-	TRBJ1-6	TGTGCCAGCAGCATAAGACAGGGGGCTTCCTATAATTCACCCCTCCACTTT	CASSIRQGASYNSPLHF
-	15	TRBV7-9	few	TRBJ2-1	TGTGCCAGCAGCCCCCTCCAGGGGGGTTACAATGAGCAGTTCTTC	CASSPLQGGYNEQFF
TRBD2	14	TRBV9	few	TRBJ2-7	TGTGCCAGCAGCCCCGGGAGGAACGGGGACGAGCAGTACTTC	CASSPGRNGDEQYF
-	16	TRBV10-3	-	TRBJ1-2	TGTGCCATCAGTGACCGGGGGGGACTCCACCTCGGGGGCTACACCTTC	CAISDRGGLHLGGYTF
-	14	TRBV6-5	-	TRBJ1-3	TGTGCCAGCATGCCTTATTACTCTGGAAACACCATATATTTT	CASMPYYSGNTIYF
-	17	TRBV12-3/TRBV12-4	many	TRBJ2-1	TGTGCCAGCAGTTGGTCCCTAGCGACAGGTTCCTACAATGAGCAGTTCTTC	CASSWSLATGSYNEQFF
-	17	TRBV25-1	many	TRBJ2-6	TGTGCCAGCAGTGGGCTAGGGGGGGAATCTGGGGCCAACGTCCTGACTTTC	CASSGLGGESGANVLTF
TRBD2	15	TRBV7-9	few	TRBJ2-2	TGTGCCAGCAGCGCGAGCGGGGCCGCGCCCGGGGAGCTGTTTTTT	CASSASGAAPGELFF
TRBD1	14	TRBV5-8	-	TRBJ2-7	TGTGCCAGCAGCTTGGAACAGGGGACCTACGAGCAGTACTTC	CASSLEQGTYEQYF
-	16	TRBV9	many	TRBJ2-1	TGTGCCAGCAACCCCCAGGGGACACGCGGAAACAATGAGCAGTTCTTC	CASNPQGTRGNNEQFF
-	13	TRBV30	-	TRBJ2-1	TGTGCCTGGAGTGAACGGAAGCCCAATGAGCAGTTCTTC	CAWSERKPNEQFF
TRBD2	20	TRBV14	-	TRBJ2-1	TGTGCCAGCAGCCCTGGGACTAGCGGGAGGGTGTTTAGCTCCTACAATGAGCAGTTCTTC	CASSPGTSGRVFSSYNEQFF
-	11	TRBV10-3	-	TRBJ2-2	TGTGCCGTCCTGGGCCCCGGGGAGCTGTTTTTT	CAVLGPGELFF
TRBD1	13	TRBV4-2	-	TRBJ1-5	TGTGCCAGCAGCCAGGACAGGCGTCAGCCCCAGCATTTT	CASSQDRRQPQHF
-	18	TRBV20-1	few	TRBJ2-7	TGCAGTGCTGGGTATGGGGTAATAGCCATGGACCCAGTCTACGAGCAGTACTTC	CSAGYGVIAMDPVYEQYF
-	14	TRBV5-1	-	TRBJ2-2	TGCGCCAGCAGCTTGGGGACACCCCCCGGGGAGCTGTTTTTT	CASSLGTPPGELFF
TRBD2	16	TRBV6-2/TRBV6-3	-	TRBJ2-1	TGTGCCAGCAGCCGTGGAGCGGGAGTAAGGTACAATGAGCAGTTCTTC	CASSRGAGVRYNEQFF
-	16	TRBV6-5	-	TRBJ2-1	TGTGCCAGCAGTTACTCAGGACAGAGCTCCTACAATGAGCAGTTCTTC	CASSYSGQSSYNEQFF
-	12	TRBV18	few	TRBJ1-1	TGTGCCAGCTCACCACAGGGAGTTGAAGCTTTCTTT	CASSPQGVEAFF
-	14	TRBV30	few	TRBJ2-7	TGTGCCTGGAGCGGAGGTCCAACACTTTACGAGCAGTACTTC	CAWSGGPTLYEQYF
-	12	TRBV7-2	many	TRBJ2-3	TGTGCCAGCAGTGCTTACACAGATACGCAGTATTTT	CASSAYTDTQYF
-	13	TRBV5-6	-	TRBJ1-5	TGTGCCAGCAGCGAACGCCGGAATCAGCCCCAGCATTTT	CASSERRNQPQHF
TRBD2	15	TRBV30	-	TRBJ2-3	TGTGCCTGGAGTGCAGCGGGAGGGGCCGGGGATACGCAGTATTTT	CAWSAAGGAGDTQYF
-	15	TRBV4-1	-	TRBJ1-1	TGCGCCAGCAGCCAAGAGAGGACCATGGGCACTGAAGCTTTCTTT	CASSQERTMGTEAFF
-	12	TRBV5-6	few	TRBJ1-2	TGTGCCAGCAGCTTGATCTATGGAACTTACACCTTC	CASSLIYGTYTF
-	12	TRBV4-2	-	TRBJ2-7	TGTGCCAGCAGCCAAGATCGGCACGAGCAGTACTTC	CASSQDRHEQYF
TRBD1	15	TRBV4-3	few	TRBJ1-1	TGCGCCAGCAGCCCAAAGACAGGGGTCGGCACTGAAGCTTTCTTT	CASSPKTGVGTEAFF
TRBD1	13	TRBV29-1	-	TRBJ2-1	TGCAGCGTGGGACAGGGGGCCACCAATGAGCAGTTCTTC	CSVGQGATNEQFF
TRBD2	14	TRBV20-1	-	TRBJ2-7	TGCAGTGCTGATGGACTAGCGGGGGCCTACGAGCAGTACTTC	CSADGLAGAYEQYF
-	12	TRBV20-1	-	TRBJ2-1	TGCAGTGCTAGAGAGGGACCTCGTGAGCAGTTCTTC	CSAREGPREQFF
TRBD2	14	TRBV7-9	-	TRBJ2-3	TGTGCCAGCAGCTATAGCGGGAGCGCAGATACGCAGTATTTT	CASSYSGSADTQYF
-	13	TRBV7-2	few	TRBJ1-6	TGTGCCGGCGGGCGGAGGGTGGACTCACCCCTCCACTTT	CAGGRRVDSPLHF
TRBD1	16	TRBV9	once	TRBJ1-2	TGTGCCAGCAGCTCGACACCGGGACAGGGATCGGGTGGCTACACCTTC	CASSSTPGQGSGGYTF
TRBD1	15	TRBV4-3	once	TRBJ1-2	TGCGCCAGCAGCCAAGTAACCGGACAGGCCTATGGCTACACCTTC	CASSQVTGQAYGYTF
-	13	TRBV12-3/TRBV12-4	many	TRBJ1-6	TGTGCCAGCAGTTTAGGGAGGTTGCCACCCCTCCACTTT	CASSLGRLPPLHF
-	11	TRBV20-1	few	TRBJ2-1	TGCAGTGCTAGAGACGGGTATGAGCAGTTCTTC	CSARDGYEQFF
-	13	TRBV29-1	-	TRBJ1-2	TGCAGCGTTGAAACGGGATTTAACTATGGCTACACCTTC	CSVETGFNYGYTF
-	14	TRBV7-9	-	TRBJ1-1	TGTGCCAGCAGCTTAAGAGATTCAGGGGCTGAAGCTTTCTTT	CASSLRDSGAEAFF
-	14	TRBV4-1	-	TRBJ2-5	TGCGCCAGCAGCCAAGGGGGCAGGATAGAGACCCAGTACTTC	CASSQGGRIETQYF
-	14	TRBV4-3	-	TRBJ2-4	TGCGCCAGCAGCCAAGTAGGGGAGGAGGACATTCAGTACTTC	CASSQVGEEDIQYF
-	13	TRBV6-1	once	TRBJ1-1	TGTGCCAGCAGTGAATCGGGGCCCACTGAAGCTTTCTTT	CASSESGPTEAFF
TRBD2	15	TRBV4-2	few	TRBJ2-7	TGTGCCAGCAGCCAAGTATGGAGCGGGGTTAGCGAGCAGTACTTC	CASSQVWSGVSEQYF
-	14	TRBV6-6	-	TRBJ1-1	TGTGCCAGTTCGGATTACTTGTTGGGCACTGAAGCTTTCTTT	CASSDYLLGTEAFF
-	17	TRBV11-2	-	TRBJ1-3	TGTGCCAGCAGCTCCGAAGCCGGGCCCGCTTCTGGAAACACCATATATTTT	CASSSEAGPASGNTIYF
TRBD1	17	TRBV12-3/TRBV12-4	few	TRBJ2-3	TGTGCCAGCAGTTTAGTTTTCGGGACAGGGTCGACAGATACGCAGTATTTT	CASSLVFGTGSTDTQYF
TRBD1	14	TRBV6-1	few	TRBJ2-3	TGTGCCAGCAGTCTGGACAGGATTTCAGATACGCAGTATTTT	CASSLDRISDTQYF
TRBD2	20	TRBV5-1	few	TRBJ2-3	TGCGCCAGCAGCTTGGCCCGGACTAGCGGGGGGGCCGGGAGCACAGATACGCAGTATTTT	CASSLARTSGGAGSTDTQYF
-	16	TRBV7-8	-	TRBJ2-2	TGTGCCAGCAAACCCCAGGGCAGGGTTAACACCGGGGAGCTGTTTTTT	CASKPQGRVNTGELFF
TRBD1	17	TRBV27	-	TRBJ1-1	TGTGCCAGCAGTTTATCCTCCTGGGGGGACAGCCACACTGAAGCTTTCTTT	CASSLSSWGDSHTEAFF
TRBD2	17	TRBV6-1	-	TRBJ2-3	TGTGCCACCGTGGGACTAGCGGGGGGGCCTGGCACAGATACGCAGTATTTT	CATVGLAGGPGTDTQYF